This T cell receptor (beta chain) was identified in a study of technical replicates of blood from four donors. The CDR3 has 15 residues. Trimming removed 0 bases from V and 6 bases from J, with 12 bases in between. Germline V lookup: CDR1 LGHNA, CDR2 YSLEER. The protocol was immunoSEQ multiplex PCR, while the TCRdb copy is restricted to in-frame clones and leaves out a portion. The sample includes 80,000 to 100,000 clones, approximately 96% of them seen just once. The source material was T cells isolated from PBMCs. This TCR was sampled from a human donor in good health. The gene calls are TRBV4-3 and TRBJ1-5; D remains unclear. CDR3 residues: CASSQDSGTGQPQHF. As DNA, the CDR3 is TGCGCCAGCAGCCAAGATTCAGGAACTGGTCAGCCCCAGCATTTT.